One TCR beta chain is described in this entry. Its target antigen remains unknown. No base qualities exist here, and no much larger clone lies one base off it. Participants in the prospective study were aged roughly 18 to 100 years, lived in 20 to 25 United States geographic areas, and enrolled through a virtual design. To assign participants to cohorts, the prospective study relied on clinical history that participants themselves reported in a screening survey and a study questionnaire. In the prospective study, whole blood, serum and a nasopharyngeal or oropharyngeal swab were collected from each participant by mobile phlebotomists. Prospective study participants could optionally give additional blood draws and questionnaires over a roughly two-month period. Before DNA extraction, prospective study blood samples were shipped either frozen or at room temperature. The immunoSEQ Assay, a bias-controlled multiplex PCR, was used to amplify TCRbeta CDR3 regions from genomic DNA. The authors' pipeline ran thus. Within the assay, amplification of reference gene primers was used to estimate how many nucleated cells each sample contained. To quantify the absolute abundance of each unique TCRbeta CDR3 rearrangement, sequence reads were collapsed and filtered. For each sample, productive Simpson clonality was calculated as the square root of Simpson's diversity index over productive rearrangements. TCRdb provides this immuneACCESS table in a form limited to in-frame rearrangements. Some clones are lacking; in checked studies, under half of them reflect an unresolved V gene, and why the rest are absent is not known. Clone size and V and J calls were adopted from that table, with D and trimming inferred from the DNA. The sample has some 150,000 clones on record, roughly 87% of them singletons. The ten most abundant clones make up roughly 1.2% of the sample.

The junction shows trimming of 5 bases on V and 0 bases on J, and the gene matches do not reach 3 bases of it. Sequences MNHEY (CDR1) and SVGEGT (CDR2) are obtained from the germline V gene. Inclusive of the bounding cysteine and phenylalanine, the CDR3 is 15 residues long. Only CDR3 DNA remains: 45 bases, in frame from the first base. The sample belongs to a study of blood T cell repertoires in COVID-19 (TCRdb year 2020). Broadly, across the study: Samples covering the acute and convalescent phases of COVID-19 were provided by collaborators in the United States, Italy and Spain. The material from the prospective study consisted of cDNA or gDNA derived from T cells, B-cell-depleted T cells, or PBMCs. Subjects who had been exposed to COVID-19, were actively infected with it, or had recovered from it provided the deeply sampled blood TCRbeta repertoires that made up the dataset. The repertoires were made available in a free public database intended to serve as a resource for research on the immune response to SARS-CoV-2. Samples came from the ongoing ImmuneRACE study (first 160 participants) plus 1,254 subjects from 6 global collaborators. A de-identified subject ID, COVID-19 status, age in years and sex were almost always included in the sample metadata. Where available, HLA class I and class II types were taken from metadata supplied by the sample provider and were not determined by assay-based typing.

What the study reported, not specific to this receptor: The amount of clinical and demographic metadata varied by source and participant and was provided uncurated.

This receptor was obtained from a human donor with acute COVID-19. The donor label of this sample is uncertain. The sample comprised PBMCs or T cells enriched from blood (not recorded which). The V gene is TRBV6-2 or TRBV6-3 and the J gene is TRBJ2-1; 8 nucleotides in the junction match TRBD2. The encoded CDR3 is CASSERGSSYNEQFF. DNA sequence: TGTGCCAGCAGTGAGCGGGGGAGCTCCTACAATGAGCAGTTCTTC.